Included here is one T cell receptor beta chain sequence, with context. Sequencing was performed with immunoSEQ multiplex PCR; in TCRdb, only in-frame clones are kept and a portion is missing. Of some 100,000 clones listed, about four fifths are singletons. The CDR3 runs to 15 residues. V lost 3 bases and J lost 6, with 12 bases in between. CDR1 is SGHTA and CDR2 is FQGNSA in the germline V gene. This entry is derived from a study of radiotherapy plus CTLA-4 blockade in lung cancer. Sequenced here: peripheral blood, sampled from a patient treated with radiotherapy plus ipilimumab. The sequence came from a human donor with non-small cell lung cancer that progressed on radiotherapy plus ipilimumab. The chain carries TRBV7-2 and TRBJ1-6, with D unresolved. As DNA, the CDR3 is TGTGCCAGCAGCTTGGTCAGGCCGGGTAATTCACCCCTCCACTTT. Translating gives CASSLVRPGNSPLHF.